This T cell receptor (beta chain) was captured in a study of T cells in Graves' hyperthyroidism and ophthalmopathy. This clonotype was observed a few times. Amplification targeted TCR beta CDR3 regions from RNA transcripts. Initially, a first-round RT-PCR of the TCR CDR3 employed the HTBI primer set. TCRdb reprocessed the multiplex PCR reads via MiXCR and lists one record per CDR3 protein. The sample shows some 500,000 distinct CDR3 sequences, roughly a quarter of them seen only once. The sequenced sample consisted of blood. This clonotype originated in a woman aged 25 to 39 with Graves' ophthalmopathy.

CDR3 sequence: CASSPVQSGQAFYEQYF. CDR3 nucleotides: TGTGCCAGCAGCCCCGTACAATCGGGACAGGCCTTCTACGAGCAGTACTTC. The chain is built from TRBV12-3 or TRBV12-4 and TRBJ2-7, with 8 bases aligning to TRBD1. This CDR3 is built from 17 residues. J lost 3 bases, V lost 6 bases, and 16 bases had no gene match.